The rows below give T cell receptor beta chains drawn from one sample of a study of blood T cell repertoires in COVID-19. Clones were sequenced by immunoSEQ multiplex PCR, and TCRdb holds only the in-frame ones, with some missing. Of 200,000 to 250,000 clones listed, less than 90% were seen once; the top ten hold approximately 2.8%. The source material was PBMCs or T cells enriched from blood (not recorded which). Receptor source: a woman between 45 and 60 years old in a cohort exposed to, infected with or recovered from COVID-19 (not recorded which). Both conserved end residues are part of each CDR3. Each record gives: V gene, clone size, J gene, D gene, CDR3 DNA, CDR3 protein. D genes are given only for firm matches. Clone size appears in some rows only: once, few, many, or a class for an expanded clone.

TRBV5-1,NA,TRBJ2-1,TRBD1,TGCGCCAGCAGCAGGGGACAGAACAATGAGCAGTTCTTC,CASSRGQNNEQFF
TRBV5-1,NA,TRBJ2-5,TRBD1,TGCGCCAGCAGCCCGCGGGACAGGGGGCGGTTTGGGACCCAGTACTTC,CASSPRDRGRFGTQYF
TRBV7-2,once,TRBJ2-2,NA,TGTGCCAGCAGCTTACTTAGGAACACCGGGGAGCTGTTTTTT,CASSLLRNTGELFF
TRBV6-5,few,TRBJ1-5,NA,TGTGCCAGCACCGACGACAGCCGGTTGAGGCCCCAGCATTTT,CASTDDSRLRPQHF
TRBV7-2,NA,TRBJ2-7,NA,TGTGCCAGCAGCTCACTAAACCCGGGGGGCGCTACCCACGAGCAGTACTTC,CASSSLNPGGATHEQYF
TRBV11-2,NA,TRBJ1-6,TRBD1,TGTGCCAGCAGCTTAAAGGGACAGGGAGGTAATTCACCCCTCCACTTT,CASSLKGQGGNSPLHF
TRBV28,NA,TRBJ2-2,TRBD1,TGTGCCAGCAGTACGGGACAGGTGGGGACCGGGGAGCTGTTTTTT,CASSTGQVGTGELFF
TRBV7-2,NA,TRBJ2-7,TRBD1,TGTGCCAGCAGCGGGGGACAGGGGTGGTTAAAGCAGTACTTC,CASSGGQGWLKQYF
TRBV4-1,NA,TRBJ2-7,NA,TGCGCCAGCAGCCAAGACCTTTCCCTCGGCGAGCAGTACTTC,CASSQDLSLGEQYF
TRBV20-1,NA,TRBJ1-1,NA,TGCAGTGCTAGTGGCGGGGCGCTTACTGAAGCTTTCTTT,CSASGGALTEAFF
TRBV4-3,NA,TRBJ1-2,TRBD1,TGCGCCAGCAGCCTATCCCTCAATACAGGGGGCATCTATGGCTACACCTTC,CASSLSLNTGGIYGYTF
TRBV4-3,NA,TRBJ1-3,TRBD1,TGCGCCAGCAGCCAAGTCTTGGACAGGGGGGTTTCTGGAAACACCATATATTTT,CASSQVLDRGVSGNTIYF
TRBV30,NA,TRBJ1-1,NA,TGTGCCTGGAGTGTTTCAGGGCACACTGAAGCTTTCTTT,CAWSVSGHTEAFF
TRBV10-3,once,TRBJ1-1,TRBD1,TGTGCCATCAGTGGAGGGGTGACAGGGGACAACACTGAAGCTTTCTTT,CAISGGVTGDNTEAFF
TRBV19,NA,TRBJ1-3,NA,TGTGCCAGTAGTATGGGCAGCTCTGGAAACACCATATATTTT,CASSMGSSGNTIYF
TRBV4-3,few,TRBJ2-7,NA,TGCGCCAGCAGCCAAGATATCTCGGGCCCAGGAGGCTACGAGCAGTACTTC,CASSQDISGPGGYEQYF
TRBV2,once,TRBJ2-1,TRBD2,TGTGCCAGCAAGCGGGGAACTGAGCAGTTCTTC,CASKRGTEQFF
TRBV4-3,NA,TRBJ2-7,TRBD1,TGCGCCAGCAGCCAAGGAACGGGGACAGGGAGGTACGAGCAGTACTTC,CASSQGTGTGRYEQYF
TRBV28,few,TRBJ1-2,TRBD1,TGTGCCAGCAGGATAGGGACAGGGCATAACTATGGCTACACCTTC,CASRIGTGHNYGYTF
TRBV11-2,NA,TRBJ2-6,TRBD1,TGTGCCAGCAGCATAGAAAGAGGACAGGGGCGCCTGGATGGGGCCAACGTCCTGACTTTC,CASSIERGQGRLDGANVLTF
TRBV28,NA,TRBJ1-2,NA,TGTGCCAGCAGTACTCGCGGGACTGGTTCCGACTATGGCTACACCTTC,CASSTRGTGSDYGYTF
TRBV11-2,NA,TRBJ2-1,TRBD2,TGTGCCAGCAGCTTGACTAGCGGGGGGACTATCTACAATGAGCAGTTCTTC,CASSLTSGGTIYNEQFF
TRBV5-1,NA,TRBJ1-2,NA,TGCGCCAGCAGCTCAGCCGATAAGAGGGGCTACACCTTC,CASSSADKRGYTF
TRBV10-3,NA,TRBJ1-6,NA,TGTGCCATCAGGGGAAAGGTTCAGGGAGGTAATTCACCCCTCCACTTT,CAIRGKVQGGNSPLHF
TRBV5-6,NA,TRBJ1-4,TRBD1,TGTGCCAGCAGCTTGGTGGGACCCTTACAGGGGAAACTGTTTTTT,CASSLVGPLQGKLFF
TRBV6-5,NA,TRBJ1-2,TRBD1,TGTGCCAGCAGTTCCCCGCGGACAGGGTTTGATGGCTACACCTTC,CASSSPRTGFDGYTF
TRBV4-1,NA,TRBJ1-1,TRBD1,TGCGCCAGCAGCTGGAGACAGGGGGCAGACACTGAAGCTTTCTTT,CASSWRQGADTEAFF
TRBV10-2,NA,TRBJ1-1,NA,TGCGCCAGCAAACGCGTAGTGAACACTGAAGCTTTCTTT,CASKRVVNTEAFF
TRBV6-4,NA,TRBJ2-2,TRBD2,TGTGCCAGCAGTGTAGCGGGGGGCAACACCGGGGAGCTGTTTTTT,CASSVAGGNTGELFF
TRBV5-1,NA,TRBJ1-4,NA,TGCGCCAGCAGCTTGGGGGCAGGTGGAGGGAATGAAAAACTGTTTTTT,CASSLGAGGGNEKLFF
TRBV5-1,few,TRBJ1-1,TRBD1,TGCGCCAGCAGCCACAGCGCAGGGGGGCCGAACACTGAAGCTTTCTTT,CASSHSAGGPNTEAFF